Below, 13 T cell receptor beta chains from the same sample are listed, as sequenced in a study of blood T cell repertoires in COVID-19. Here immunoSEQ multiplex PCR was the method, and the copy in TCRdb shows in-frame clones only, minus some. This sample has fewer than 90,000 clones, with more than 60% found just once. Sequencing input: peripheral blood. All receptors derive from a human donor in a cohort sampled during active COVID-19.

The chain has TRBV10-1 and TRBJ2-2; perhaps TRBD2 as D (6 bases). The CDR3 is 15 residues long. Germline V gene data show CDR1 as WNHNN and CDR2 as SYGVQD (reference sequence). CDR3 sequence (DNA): TGCGCATGGCGGGACCGACCGACACCTGACGGGGAGCTGTTTTTT. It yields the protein CAWRDRPTPDGELFF.

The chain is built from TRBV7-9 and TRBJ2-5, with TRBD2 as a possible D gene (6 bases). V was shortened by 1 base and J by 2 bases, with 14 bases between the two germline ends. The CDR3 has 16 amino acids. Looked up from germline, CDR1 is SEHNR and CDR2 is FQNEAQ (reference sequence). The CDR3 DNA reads TGTGCCAGCAGCTTAGGAGCGGGCGCTCGACAAGAGACCCAGTACTTC. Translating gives CASSLGAGARQETQYF.

CDR3 in DNA: TGTGCCAGCAGCTTAGCCCCGACAGGGGGGGGTTCCACCGGGGAGCTGTTTTTT. The encoded protein is CASSLAPTGGGSTGELFF. This chain links TRBV7-6 with TRBJ2-2, with 9 positions matching TRBD1. V was clipped by 0 bases and J by 4 bases; unmatched bases: 9. This CDR3 spans 18 amino acids. CDR1 and CDR2 from the germline V gene are SGHVS and FNYEAQ.

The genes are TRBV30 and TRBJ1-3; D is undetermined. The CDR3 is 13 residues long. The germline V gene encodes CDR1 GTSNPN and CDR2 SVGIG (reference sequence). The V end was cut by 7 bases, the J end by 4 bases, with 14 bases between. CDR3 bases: TGTGCCTACGAGGTAGGCAGAGGAAACACCATATATTTT. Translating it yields CAYEVGRGNTIYF. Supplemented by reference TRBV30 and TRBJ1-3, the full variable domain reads SQTIHQWPATLVQPVGSPLSLECTVEGTSNPNLYWYRQAAGRGLQLLFYSVGIGQISSEVPQNLSASRPQDRQFILSSKKLLLSDSGFYLCAYEVGRGNTIYFGEGSWLTVV.

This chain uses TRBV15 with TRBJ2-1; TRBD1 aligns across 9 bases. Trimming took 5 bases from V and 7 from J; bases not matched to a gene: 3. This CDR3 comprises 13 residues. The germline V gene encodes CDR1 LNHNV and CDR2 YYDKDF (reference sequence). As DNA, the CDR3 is TGTGCCACCAGCTCCGGGACAGGGAATGAGCAGTTCTTC. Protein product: CATSSGTGNEQFF.

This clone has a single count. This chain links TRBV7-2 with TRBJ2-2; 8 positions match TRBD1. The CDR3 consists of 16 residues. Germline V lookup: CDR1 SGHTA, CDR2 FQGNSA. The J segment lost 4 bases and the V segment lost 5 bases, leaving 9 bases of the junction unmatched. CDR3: CASSRLTGAGTGELFF. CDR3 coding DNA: TGTGCCAGCAGCCGGTTGACAGGGGCGGGCACCGGGGAGCTGTTTTTT.

CDR3 sequence (DNA): TGTGCCAGCAGTTTACGAGCGGGAAGGTTTGGCAATGAGCAGTTCTTC. Residues: CASSLRAGRFGNEQFF. The chain recombines TRBV6-2 or TRBV6-3 with TRBJ2-1; 7 bases map to TRBD2. The CDR3 runs 16 residues. Germline V lookup: CDR1 MNHEY, CDR2 SVGEGT. With V trimmed by 4 bases and J by 6 bases, 12 bases remained unmatched.

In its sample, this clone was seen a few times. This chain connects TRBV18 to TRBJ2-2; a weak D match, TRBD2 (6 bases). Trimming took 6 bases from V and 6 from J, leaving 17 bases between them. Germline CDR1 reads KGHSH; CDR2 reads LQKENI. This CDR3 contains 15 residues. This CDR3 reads CASSRVADGAGELFF. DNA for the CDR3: TGTGCCAGCTCGCGGGTAGCGGACGGGGCCGGGGAGCTGTTTTTT.

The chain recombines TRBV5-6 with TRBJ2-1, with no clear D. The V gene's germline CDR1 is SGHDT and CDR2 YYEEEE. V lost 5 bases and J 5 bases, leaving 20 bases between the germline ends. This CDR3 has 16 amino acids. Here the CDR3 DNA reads TGTGCCAGCAGACCTACCTCCTCCCGCGAACACAATGAGCAGTTCTTC. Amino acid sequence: CASRPTSSREHNEQFF.

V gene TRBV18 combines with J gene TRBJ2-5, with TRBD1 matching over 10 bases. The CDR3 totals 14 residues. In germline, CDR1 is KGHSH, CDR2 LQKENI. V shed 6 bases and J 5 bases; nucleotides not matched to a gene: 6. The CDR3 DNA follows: TGTGCCAGCTCCCAGGGACAGGGGATGGAGACCCAGTACTTC. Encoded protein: CASSQGQGMETQYF.

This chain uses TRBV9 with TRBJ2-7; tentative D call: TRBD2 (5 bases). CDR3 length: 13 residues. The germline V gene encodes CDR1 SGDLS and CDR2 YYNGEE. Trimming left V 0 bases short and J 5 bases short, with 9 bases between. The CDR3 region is CASSVEVGDEQYF. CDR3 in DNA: TGTGCCAGCAGCGTAGAAGTGGGAGACGAGCAGTACTTC.

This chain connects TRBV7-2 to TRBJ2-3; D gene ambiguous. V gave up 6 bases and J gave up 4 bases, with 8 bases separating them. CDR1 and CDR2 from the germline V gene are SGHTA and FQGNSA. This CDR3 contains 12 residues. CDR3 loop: CASSPPSDTQYF. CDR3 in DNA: TGTGCCAGCAGTCCCCCCTCAGATACGCAGTATTTT.

The CDR3 DNA follows: TGTGCCAGCAGCCTCGGACTAGGTTACACCGGGGAGCTGTTTTTT. Translating it yields CASSLGLGYTGELFF. This chain joins TRBV7-2 and TRBJ2-2, with 7 bases aligning to TRBD2. Looked up from germline, CDR1 is SGHTA and CDR2 is FQGNSA. Trimming removed 5 bases from V and 3 bases from J; junction bases left unmatched: 6. The CDR3 spans 15 residues.